This TCR beta chain was obtained from a study of blood T cell repertoires in COVID-19. For the study at large: Italy, Spain and the United States were the sources of the convalescent and acute COVID-19 samples. PBMCs, B-cell-depleted T cells, or T cells provided the cDNA or gDNA that made up the material.

This clone was counted a single time. This CDR3 comprises 16 residues. Germline V CDR1 and CDR2: SGHRS, YFSETQ. Trimming at V came to 2 bases and at J to 10 bases, leaving 10 bases not matched to a gene. In the original workflow: Reference gene primer amplification yielded estimated nucleated cell counts. Some clones are missing from TCRdb's copy, which holds only in-frame ones; the method was immunoSEQ multiplex PCR. V and J calls and clone size are those listed in that table; D and trimming were worked out from the DNA. The data contain about 34,000 clones, nearly 80% of them seen just once; the ten biggest clones take up 31%.

Specimen: peripheral blood. The TCR originated in a man of 80 years or more with acute or convalescent COVID-19. The chain couples TRBV5-1 to TRBJ2-1, with TRBD1 matching 12 bases. The CDR3 nucleotides are TGCGCCAGCAGCTTTTCCGGGACAGGGGGCGCGGAAGAGCAGTTCTTC. Encoded protein: CASSFSGTGGAEEQFF.